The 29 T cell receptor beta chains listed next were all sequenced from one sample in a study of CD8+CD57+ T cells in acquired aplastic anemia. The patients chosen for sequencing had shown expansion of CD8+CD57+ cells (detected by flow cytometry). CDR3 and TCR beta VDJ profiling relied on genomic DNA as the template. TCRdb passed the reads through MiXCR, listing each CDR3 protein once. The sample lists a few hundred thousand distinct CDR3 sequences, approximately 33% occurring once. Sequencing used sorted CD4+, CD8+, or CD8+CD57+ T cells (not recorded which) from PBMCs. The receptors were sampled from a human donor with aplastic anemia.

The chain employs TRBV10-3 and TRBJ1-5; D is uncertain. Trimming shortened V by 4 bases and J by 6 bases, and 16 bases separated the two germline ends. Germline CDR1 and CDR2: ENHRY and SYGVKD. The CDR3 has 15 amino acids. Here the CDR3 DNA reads TGTGCCATCAGTGCCCTAGCGAGGGTGGGTCAGCCCCAGCATTTT. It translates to CAISALARVGQPQHF.

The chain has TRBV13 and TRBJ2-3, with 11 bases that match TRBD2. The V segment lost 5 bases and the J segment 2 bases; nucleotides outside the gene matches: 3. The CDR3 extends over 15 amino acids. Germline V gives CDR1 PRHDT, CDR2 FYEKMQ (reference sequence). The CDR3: CASSPTSGVTDTQYF. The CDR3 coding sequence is TGTGCCAGCAGCCCGACTAGCGGGGTCACAGATACGCAGTATTTT.

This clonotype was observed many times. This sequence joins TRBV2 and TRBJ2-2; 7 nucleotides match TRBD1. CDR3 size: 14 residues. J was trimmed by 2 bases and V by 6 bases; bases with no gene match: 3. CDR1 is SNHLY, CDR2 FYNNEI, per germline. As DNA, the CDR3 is TGTGCCAGCAGAGGGACAGTTAACACCGGGGAGCTGTTTTTT. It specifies CASRGTVNTGELFF.

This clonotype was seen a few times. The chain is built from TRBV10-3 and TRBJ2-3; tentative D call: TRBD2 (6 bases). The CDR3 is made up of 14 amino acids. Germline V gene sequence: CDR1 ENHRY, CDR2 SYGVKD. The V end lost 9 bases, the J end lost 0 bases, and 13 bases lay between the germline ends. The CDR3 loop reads CAMQRGLSTDTQYF. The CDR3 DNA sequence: TGTGCCATGCAGAGGGGACTTAGCACAGATACGCAGTATTTT.

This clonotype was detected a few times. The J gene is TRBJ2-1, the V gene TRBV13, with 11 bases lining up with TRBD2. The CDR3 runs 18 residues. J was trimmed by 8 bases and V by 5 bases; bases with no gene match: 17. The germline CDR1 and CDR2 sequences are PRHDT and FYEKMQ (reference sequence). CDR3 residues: CASSTFFRDSGGAHEQFF. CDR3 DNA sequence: TGTGCCAGCAGCACCTTTTTTCGAGATAGCGGGGGGGCTCATGAGCAGTTCTTC.

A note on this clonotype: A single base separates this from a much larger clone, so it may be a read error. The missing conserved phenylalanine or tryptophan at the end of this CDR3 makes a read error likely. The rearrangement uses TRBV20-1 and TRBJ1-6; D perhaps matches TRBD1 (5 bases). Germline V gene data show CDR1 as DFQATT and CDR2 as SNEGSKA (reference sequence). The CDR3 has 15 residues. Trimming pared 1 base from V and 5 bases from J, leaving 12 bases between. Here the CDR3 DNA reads TGCAGTGCTAGAGTCCCGGGACGGAATAATTCACCCCTCCACTCT. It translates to CSARVPGRNNSPLHS.

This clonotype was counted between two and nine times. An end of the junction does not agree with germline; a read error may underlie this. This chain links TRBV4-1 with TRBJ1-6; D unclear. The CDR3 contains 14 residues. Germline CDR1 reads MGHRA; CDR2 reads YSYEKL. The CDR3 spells CASSQARYNPPLHF. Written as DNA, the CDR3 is TGCGCCAGCAGCCAAGCTAGATATAATCCACCCCTCCACTTT.

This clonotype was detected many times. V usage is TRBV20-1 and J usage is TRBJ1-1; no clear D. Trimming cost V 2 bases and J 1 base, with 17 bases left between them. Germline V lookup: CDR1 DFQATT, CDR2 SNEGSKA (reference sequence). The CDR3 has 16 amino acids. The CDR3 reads CSARHGLGPRNTEAFF. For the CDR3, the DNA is TGCAGTGCTAGACACGGCCTTGGGCCTCGGAACACTGAAGCTTTCTTT.

CDR3 DNA: TGTGCCAGCAGTCCAAGGGAACTCTATGGCTACACCTTC. This sequence encodes CASSPRELYGYTF. The chain couples TRBV3-1 to TRBJ1-2; D remains ambiguous. The V end lost 6 bases, the J end lost 4 bases, and 12 bases lay between the germline ends. The V gene's germline CDR1 is LGHDT and CDR2 YNNKEL (reference sequence). The CDR3 has 13 amino acids.

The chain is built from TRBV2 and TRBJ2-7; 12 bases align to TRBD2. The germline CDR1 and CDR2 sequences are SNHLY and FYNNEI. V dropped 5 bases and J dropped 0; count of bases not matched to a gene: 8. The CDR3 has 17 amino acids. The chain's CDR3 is CASSPAVTSGGSYEQYF. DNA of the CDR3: TGTGCCAGCAGTCCGGCCGTGACTAGCGGGGGCTCCTACGAGCAGTACTTC.

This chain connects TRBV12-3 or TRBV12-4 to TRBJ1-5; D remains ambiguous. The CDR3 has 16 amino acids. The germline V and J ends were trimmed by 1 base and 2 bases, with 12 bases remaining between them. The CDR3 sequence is CASSLEIVRGNQPQHF. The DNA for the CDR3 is TGTGCCAGCAGTTTAGAGATAGTGAGGGGCAATCAGCCCCAGCATTTT.

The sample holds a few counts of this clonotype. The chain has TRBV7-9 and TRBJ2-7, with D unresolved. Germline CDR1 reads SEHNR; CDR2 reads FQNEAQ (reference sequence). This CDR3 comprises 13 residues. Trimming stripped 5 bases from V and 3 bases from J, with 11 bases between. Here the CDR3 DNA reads TGTGCCAGCAGCAATCCCAGTCACTACGAGCAGTACTTC. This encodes CASSNPSHYEQYF.

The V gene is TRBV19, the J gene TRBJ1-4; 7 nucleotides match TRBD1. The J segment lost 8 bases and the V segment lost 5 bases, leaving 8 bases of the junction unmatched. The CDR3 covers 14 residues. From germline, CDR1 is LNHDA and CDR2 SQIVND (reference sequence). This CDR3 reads CASSQDRTGEKLFF. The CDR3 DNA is TGTGCCAGTAGTCAAGACCGGACAGGCGAAAAACTGTTTTTT.

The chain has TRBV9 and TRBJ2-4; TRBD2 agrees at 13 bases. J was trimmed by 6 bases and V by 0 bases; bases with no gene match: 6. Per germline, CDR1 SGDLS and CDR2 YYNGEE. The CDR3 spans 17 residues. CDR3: CASSVGTSGSRSNIQYF. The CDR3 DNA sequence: TGTGCCAGCAGCGTAGGGACTAGCGGGAGTCGATCAAACATTCAGTACTTC.

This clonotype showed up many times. CDR3 sequence: CASSFSGSYEQYF. The CDR3 DNA reads TGTGCCAGCAGCTTTTCGGGATCCTACGAGCAGTACTTC. V and J are TRBV7-2 and TRBJ2-7; tentative D call: TRBD2 (5 bases). Looked up from germline, CDR1 is SGHTA and CDR2 is FQGNSA. The CDR3 is made up of 13 amino acids. Trimming removed 3 bases from V and 1 base from J, with 7 bases in between.

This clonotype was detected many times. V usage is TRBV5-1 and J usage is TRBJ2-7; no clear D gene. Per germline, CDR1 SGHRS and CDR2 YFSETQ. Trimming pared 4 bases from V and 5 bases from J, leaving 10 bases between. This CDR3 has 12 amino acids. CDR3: CASSQNQDEQYF. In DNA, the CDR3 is TGCGCCAGCAGCCAGAATCAGGACGAGCAGTACTTC. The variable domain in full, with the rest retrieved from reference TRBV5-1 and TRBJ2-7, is KAGVTQTPRYLIKTRGQQVTLSCSPISGHRSVSWYQQTPGQGLQFLFEYFSETQRNKGNFPGRFSGRQFSNSRSEMNVSTLELGDSALYLCASSQNQDEQYFGPGTRLTVT.

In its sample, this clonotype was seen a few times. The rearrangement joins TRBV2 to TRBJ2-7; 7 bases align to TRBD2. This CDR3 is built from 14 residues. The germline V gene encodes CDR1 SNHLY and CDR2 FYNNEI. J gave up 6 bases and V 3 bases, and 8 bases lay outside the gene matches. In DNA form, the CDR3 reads TGTGCCAGCAGTGAGACTAGCCGCCGGGGCGAGCAGTACTTC. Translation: CASSETSRRGEQYF. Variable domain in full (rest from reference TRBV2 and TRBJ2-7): EPEVTQTPSHQVTQMGQEVILRCVPISNHLYFYWYRQILGQKVEFLVSFYNNEISEKSEIFDDQFSVERPDGSNFTLKIRSTKLEDSAMYFCASSETSRRGEQYFGPGTRLTVT.

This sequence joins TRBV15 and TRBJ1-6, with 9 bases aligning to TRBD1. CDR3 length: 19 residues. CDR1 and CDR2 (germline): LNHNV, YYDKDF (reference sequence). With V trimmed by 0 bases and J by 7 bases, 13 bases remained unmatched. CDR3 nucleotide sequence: TGTGCCACCAGCAGAGATCCCAGCGTAATGGGACAGGGCAATTCACCCCTCCACTTT. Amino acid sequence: CATSRDPSVMGQGNSPLHF.

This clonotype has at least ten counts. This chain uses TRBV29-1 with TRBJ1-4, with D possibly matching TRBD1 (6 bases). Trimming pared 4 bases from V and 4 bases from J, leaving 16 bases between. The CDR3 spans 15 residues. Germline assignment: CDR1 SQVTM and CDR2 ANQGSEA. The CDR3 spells CSVATGAKLNEKLFF. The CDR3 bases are TGCAGCGTTGCAACGGGGGCCAAACTTAATGAAAAACTGTTTTTT.

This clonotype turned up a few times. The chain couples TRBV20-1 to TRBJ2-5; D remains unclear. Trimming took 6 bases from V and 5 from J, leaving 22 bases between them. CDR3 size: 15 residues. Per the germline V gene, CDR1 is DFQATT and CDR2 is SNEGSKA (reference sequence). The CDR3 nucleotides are TGCAGTGCACAGTTAGGACGCGCCCATTCGGAGACCCAGTACTTC. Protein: CSAQLGRAHSETQYF.

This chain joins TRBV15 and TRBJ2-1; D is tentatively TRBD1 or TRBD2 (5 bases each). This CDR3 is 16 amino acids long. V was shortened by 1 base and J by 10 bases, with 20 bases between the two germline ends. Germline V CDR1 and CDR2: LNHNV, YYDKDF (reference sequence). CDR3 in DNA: TGTGCCACCAGCAGAGGGGGAGTAGGGGCTAATTGGGAGCAGTTCTTC. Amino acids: CATSRGGVGANWEQFF.

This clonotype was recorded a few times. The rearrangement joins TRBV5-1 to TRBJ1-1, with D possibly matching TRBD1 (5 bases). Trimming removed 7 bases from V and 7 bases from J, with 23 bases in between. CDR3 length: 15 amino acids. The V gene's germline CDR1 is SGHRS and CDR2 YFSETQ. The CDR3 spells CASGQQVAGGIEAFF. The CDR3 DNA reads TGCGCCAGCGGCCAACAGGTGGCAGGCGGTATTGAAGCTTTCTTT.

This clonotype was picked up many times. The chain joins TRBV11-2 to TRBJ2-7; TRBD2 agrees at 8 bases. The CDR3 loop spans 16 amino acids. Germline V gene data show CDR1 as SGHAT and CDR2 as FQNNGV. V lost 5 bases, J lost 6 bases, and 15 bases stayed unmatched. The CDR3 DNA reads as TGTGCCAGCAGCGTATATCCGGGACTAGTGTTTGGCGAGCAGTACTTC. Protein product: CASSVYPGLVFGEQYF.

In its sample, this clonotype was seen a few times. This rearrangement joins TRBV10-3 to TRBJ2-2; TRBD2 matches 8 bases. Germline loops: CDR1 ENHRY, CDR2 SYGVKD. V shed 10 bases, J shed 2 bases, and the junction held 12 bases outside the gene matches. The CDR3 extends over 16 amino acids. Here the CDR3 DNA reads TGTGCCACCGGTGAGGGCGCGGGGGGTAACACCGGGGAGCTGTTTTTT. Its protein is CATGEGAGGNTGELFF.

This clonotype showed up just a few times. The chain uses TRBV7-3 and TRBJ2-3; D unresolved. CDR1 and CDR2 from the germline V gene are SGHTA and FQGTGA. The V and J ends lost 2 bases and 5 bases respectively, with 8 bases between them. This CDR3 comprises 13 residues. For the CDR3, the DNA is TGTGCCAGCAGCTTATCGAGCTTAGATACGCAGTATTTT. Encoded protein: CASSLSSLDTQYF.

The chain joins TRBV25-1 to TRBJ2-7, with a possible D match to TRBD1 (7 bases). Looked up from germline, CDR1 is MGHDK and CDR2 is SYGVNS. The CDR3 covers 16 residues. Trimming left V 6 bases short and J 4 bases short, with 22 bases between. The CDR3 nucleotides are TGTGCCAGCAGGGGAGGAACGGGACAGAGATCTTACGAGCAGTACTTC. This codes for CASRGGTGQRSYEQYF.

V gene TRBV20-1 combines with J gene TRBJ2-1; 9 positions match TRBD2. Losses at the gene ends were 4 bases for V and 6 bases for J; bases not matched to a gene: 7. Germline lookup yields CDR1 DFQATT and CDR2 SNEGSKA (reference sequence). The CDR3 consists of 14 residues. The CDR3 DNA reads TGCAGTGCTACGGAGGGGACTAGCCGCAATGAGCAGTTCTTC. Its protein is CSATEGTSRNEQFF.

The CDR3 is CATSRGQGAAQPQHF. The CDR3 DNA reads as TGTGCCACCAGCAGAGGGCAGGGGGCGGCTCAGCCCCAGCATTTT. The chain links TRBV15 to TRBJ1-5; 8 bases map to TRBD1. CDR1 and CDR2 (germline): LNHNV, YYDKDF (reference sequence). This CDR3 has 15 amino acids. Losses at the gene ends were 1 base for V and 6 bases for J; bases not matched to a gene: 5.

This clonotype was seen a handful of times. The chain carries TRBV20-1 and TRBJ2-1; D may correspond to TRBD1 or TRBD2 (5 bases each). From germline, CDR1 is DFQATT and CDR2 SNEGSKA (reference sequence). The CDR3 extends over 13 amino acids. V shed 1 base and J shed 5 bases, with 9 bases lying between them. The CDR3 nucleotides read TGCAGTGCTAGAGGAGTGGGACACAATGAGCAGTTCTTC. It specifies CSARGVGHNEQFF.